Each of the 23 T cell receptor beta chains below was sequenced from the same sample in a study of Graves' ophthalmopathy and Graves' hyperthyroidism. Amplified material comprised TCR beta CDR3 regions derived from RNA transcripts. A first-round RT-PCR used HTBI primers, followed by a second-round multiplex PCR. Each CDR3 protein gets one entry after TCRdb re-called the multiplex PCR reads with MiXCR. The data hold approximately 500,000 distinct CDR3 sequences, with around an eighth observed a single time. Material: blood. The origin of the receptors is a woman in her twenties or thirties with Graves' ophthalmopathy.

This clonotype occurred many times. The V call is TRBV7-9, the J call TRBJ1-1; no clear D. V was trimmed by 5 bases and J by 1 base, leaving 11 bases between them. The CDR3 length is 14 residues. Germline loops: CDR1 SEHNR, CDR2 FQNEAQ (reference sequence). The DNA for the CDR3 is TGTGCCAGCAGCACGCTGACCCGGAACACTGAAGCTTTCTTT. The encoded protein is CASSTLTRNTEAFF.

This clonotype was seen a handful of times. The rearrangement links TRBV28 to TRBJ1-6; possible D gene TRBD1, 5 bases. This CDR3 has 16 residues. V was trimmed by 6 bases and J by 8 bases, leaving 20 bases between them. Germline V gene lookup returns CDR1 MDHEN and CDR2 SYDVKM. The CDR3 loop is CASSRPALGGHSPLHF. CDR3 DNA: TGTGCCAGCAGCCGCCCGGCTCTGGGGGGTCATTCACCCCTCCACTTT.

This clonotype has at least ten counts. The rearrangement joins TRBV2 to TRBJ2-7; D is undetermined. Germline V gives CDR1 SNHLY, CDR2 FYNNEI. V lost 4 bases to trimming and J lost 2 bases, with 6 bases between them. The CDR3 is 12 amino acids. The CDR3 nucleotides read TGTGCCAGCAGTGTAGGGACCTACGAGCAGTACTTC. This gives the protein CASSVGTYEQYF. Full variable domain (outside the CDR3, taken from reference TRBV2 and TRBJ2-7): EPEVTQTPSHQVTQMGQEVILRCVPISNHLYFYWYRQILGQKVEFLVSFYNNEISEKSEIFDDQFSVERPDGSNFTLKIRSTKLEDSAMYFCASSVGTYEQYFGPGTRLTVT.

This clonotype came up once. CDR3 residues: CSARTGLNTEAFF. The CDR3 DNA reads TGCAGTGCTAGGACGGGGCTGAACACTGAAGCTTTCTTT. This sequence joins TRBV20-1 and TRBJ1-1, with D tentatively TRBD1 (5 bases). CDR1 is DFQATT and CDR2 is SNEGSKA in the germline V gene (reference sequence). There are 13 residues in the CDR3. The V end was cut by 3 bases, the J end by 0 bases, with 8 bases between.

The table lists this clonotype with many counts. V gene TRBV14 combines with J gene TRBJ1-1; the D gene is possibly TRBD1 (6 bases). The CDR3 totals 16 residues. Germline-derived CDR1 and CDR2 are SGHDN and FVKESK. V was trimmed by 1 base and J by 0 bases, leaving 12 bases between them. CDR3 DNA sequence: TGTGCCAGCAGCCAAGGTCGGACAGAAGTGAACACTGAAGCTTTCTTT. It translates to CASSQGRTEVNTEAFF.

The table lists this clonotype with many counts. The CDR3 DNA is TGTGCCAGCAGTTACAAACCGGGACAGGGGACTGGAAACACCATATATTTT. It specifies CASSYKPGQGTGNTIYF. The gene calls are TRBV6-5 and TRBJ1-3; 10 bases are shared with TRBD1. CDR3 size: 17 residues. The V gene's germline CDR1 is MNHEY and CDR2 SVGAGI. V was pared by 2 bases and J by 2 bases, with 6 bases of the junction left unmatched.

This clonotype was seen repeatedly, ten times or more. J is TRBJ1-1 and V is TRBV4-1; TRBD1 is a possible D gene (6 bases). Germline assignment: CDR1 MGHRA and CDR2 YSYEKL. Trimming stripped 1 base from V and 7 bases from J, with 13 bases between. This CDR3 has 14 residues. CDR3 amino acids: CASSQVAGGREAFF. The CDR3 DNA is TGCGCCAGCAGCCAAGTTGCCGGGGGCCGTGAAGCTTTCTTT.

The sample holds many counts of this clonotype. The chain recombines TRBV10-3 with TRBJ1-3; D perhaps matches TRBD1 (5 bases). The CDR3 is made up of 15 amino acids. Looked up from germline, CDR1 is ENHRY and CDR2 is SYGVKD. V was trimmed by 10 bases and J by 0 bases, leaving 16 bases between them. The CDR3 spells CATPSGANSGNTIYF. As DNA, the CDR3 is TGTGCCACGCCTAGCGGGGCCAACTCTGGAAACACCATATATTTT.

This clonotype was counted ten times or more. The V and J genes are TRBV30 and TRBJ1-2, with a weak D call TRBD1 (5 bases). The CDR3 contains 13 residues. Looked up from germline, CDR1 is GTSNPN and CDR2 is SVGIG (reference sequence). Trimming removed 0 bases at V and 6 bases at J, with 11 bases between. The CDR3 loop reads CAWSVGGDNGYTF. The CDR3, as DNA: TGTGCCTGGAGTGTTGGGGGTGATAATGGCTACACCTTC.

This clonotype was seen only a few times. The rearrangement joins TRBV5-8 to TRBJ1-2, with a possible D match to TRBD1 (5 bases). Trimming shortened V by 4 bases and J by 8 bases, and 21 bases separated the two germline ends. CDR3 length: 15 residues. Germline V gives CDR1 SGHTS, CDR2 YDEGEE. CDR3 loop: CASSAIGDPWGGYTF. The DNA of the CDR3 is TGTGCCAGCAGCGCAATCGGGGACCCCTGGGGGGGCTACACCTTC.

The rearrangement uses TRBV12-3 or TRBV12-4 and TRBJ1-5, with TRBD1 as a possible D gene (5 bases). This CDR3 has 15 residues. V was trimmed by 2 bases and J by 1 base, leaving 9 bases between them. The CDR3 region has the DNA TGTGCCAGCAGTTTAAGGGGAGGCAGCAATCAGCCCCAGCATTTT. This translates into CASSLRGGSNQPQHF.

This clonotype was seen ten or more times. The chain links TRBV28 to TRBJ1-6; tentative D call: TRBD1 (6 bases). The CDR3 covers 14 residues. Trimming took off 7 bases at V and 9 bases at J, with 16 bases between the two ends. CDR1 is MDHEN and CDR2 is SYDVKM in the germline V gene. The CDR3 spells CASTVTGASSPLHF. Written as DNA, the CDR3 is TGTGCCAGCACTGTGACGGGGGCGTCTTCACCCCTCCACTTT.

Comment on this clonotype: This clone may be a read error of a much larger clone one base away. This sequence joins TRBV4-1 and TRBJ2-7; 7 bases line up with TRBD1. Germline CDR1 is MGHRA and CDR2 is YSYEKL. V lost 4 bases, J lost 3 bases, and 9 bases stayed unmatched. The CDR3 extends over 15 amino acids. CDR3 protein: CASSPSGTVHYEQYF. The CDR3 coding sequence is TGCGCCAGCAGCCCCTCCGGGACAGTTCACTACGAGCAGTACTTC.

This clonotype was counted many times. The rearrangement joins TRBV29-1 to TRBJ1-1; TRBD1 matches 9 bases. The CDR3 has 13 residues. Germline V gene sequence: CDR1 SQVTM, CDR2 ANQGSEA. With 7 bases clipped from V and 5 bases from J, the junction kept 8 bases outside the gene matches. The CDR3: CSGGQGRETEAFF. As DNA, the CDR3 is TGCAGCGGGGGACAGGGCAGGGAGACTGAAGCTTTCTTT.

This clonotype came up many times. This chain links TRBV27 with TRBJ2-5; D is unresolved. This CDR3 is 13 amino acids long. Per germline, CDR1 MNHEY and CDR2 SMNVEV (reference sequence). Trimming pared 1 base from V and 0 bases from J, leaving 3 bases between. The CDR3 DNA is TGTGCCAGCAGTTTATTGTACCAAGAGACCCAGTACTTC. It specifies CASSLLYQETQYF.

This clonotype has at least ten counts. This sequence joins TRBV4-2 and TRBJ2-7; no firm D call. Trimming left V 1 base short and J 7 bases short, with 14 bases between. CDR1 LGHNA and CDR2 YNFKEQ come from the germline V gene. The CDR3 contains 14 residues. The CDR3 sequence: CASSQGRATGEQYF. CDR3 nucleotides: TGTGCCAGCAGCCAAGGTAGAGCGACTGGGGAGCAGTACTTC.

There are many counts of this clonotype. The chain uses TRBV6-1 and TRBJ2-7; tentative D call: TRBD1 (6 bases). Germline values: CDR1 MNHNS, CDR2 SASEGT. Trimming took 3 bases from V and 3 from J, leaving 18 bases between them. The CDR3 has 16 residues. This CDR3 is CASSETGTRVIYEQYF. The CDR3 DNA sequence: TGTGCCAGCAGTGAGACCGGGACAAGGGTGATCTACGAGCAGTACTTC.

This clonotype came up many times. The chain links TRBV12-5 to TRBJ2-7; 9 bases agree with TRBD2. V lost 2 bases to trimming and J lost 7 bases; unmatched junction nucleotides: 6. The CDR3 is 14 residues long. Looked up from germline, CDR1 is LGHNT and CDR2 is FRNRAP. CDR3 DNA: TGTGCTAGTGGTTTGAAGCGGGGGGTAGGTGAGCAGTACTTC. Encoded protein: CASGLKRGVGEQYF.

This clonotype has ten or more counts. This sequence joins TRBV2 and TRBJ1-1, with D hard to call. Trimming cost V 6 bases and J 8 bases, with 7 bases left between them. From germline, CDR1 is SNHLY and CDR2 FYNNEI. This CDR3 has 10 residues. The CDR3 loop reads CASRSGEAFF. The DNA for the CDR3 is TGTGCCAGCAGATCGGGAGAAGCTTTCTTT.

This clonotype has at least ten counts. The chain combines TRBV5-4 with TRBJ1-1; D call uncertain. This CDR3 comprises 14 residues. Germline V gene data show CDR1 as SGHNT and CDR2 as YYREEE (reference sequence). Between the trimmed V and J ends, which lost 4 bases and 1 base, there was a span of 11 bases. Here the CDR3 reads CASSPRPTNTEAFF. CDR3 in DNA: TGTGCCAGCAGCCCCCGACCGACGAACACTGAAGCTTTCTTT.

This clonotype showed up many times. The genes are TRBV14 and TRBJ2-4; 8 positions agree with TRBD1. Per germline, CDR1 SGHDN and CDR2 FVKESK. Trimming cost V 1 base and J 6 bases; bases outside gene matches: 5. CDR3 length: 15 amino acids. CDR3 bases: TGTGCCAGCAGCCAAGCCGACAGGGGATTAAACATTCAGTACTTC. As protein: CASSQADRGLNIQYF.

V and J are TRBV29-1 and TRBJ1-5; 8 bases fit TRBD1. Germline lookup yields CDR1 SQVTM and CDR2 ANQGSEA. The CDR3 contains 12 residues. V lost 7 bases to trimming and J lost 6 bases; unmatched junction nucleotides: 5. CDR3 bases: TGCAGCGGGTACAGGGGGTGTCAGCCCCAGCATTTT. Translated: CSGYRGCQPQHF.

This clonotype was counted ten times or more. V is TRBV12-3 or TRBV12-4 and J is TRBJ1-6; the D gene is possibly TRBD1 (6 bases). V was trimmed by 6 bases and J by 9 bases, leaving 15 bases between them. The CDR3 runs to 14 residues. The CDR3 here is CASRRTASPSPLHF. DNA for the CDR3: TGTGCCAGCAGGCGGACAGCCTCCCCTTCACCCCTCCACTTT.